This T cell receptor (beta chain) comes out of a study of T cells in narcolepsy. On this clone: The target antigen is unknown.

Method: immunoSEQ multiplex PCR; TCRdb's copy keeps in-frame clones and lacks some. The top ten clones hold more than 13% of a sample with 15,000 to 20,000 clones, roughly 72% of them seen once. General observations from the study: Autoreactive clonotypes reportedly recurred in blood of same and different patients, not controls. HCRT-specific and TRIB2-specific autoreactive clonotypes appeared among same-patient CSF and blood CD4+ clonotypes.

Germline V gene sequence: CDR1 SGDLS, CDR2 YYNGEE. The trim removed 3 bases at V and 8 bases at J, leaving 9 bases unmatched. CDR3 length: 15 residues. Sequencing was done on a sample of CD45RA- memory CD8+ T cells from PBMCs. The chain couples TRBV9 to TRBJ1-3; 9 nucleotides match TRBD1. The TCR sequence derives from a human donor with narcolepsy. CDR3 amino acids: CASSARDREGDTIYF. The CDR3 DNA reads TGTGCCAGCAGCGCCCGGGACAGGGAAGGAGACACCATATATTTT.